Here is one T cell receptor (beta chain) with its context. This CDR3 spans 15 amino acids. CDR1 is KGHDR, CDR2 SFDVKD, per germline. Trimming cost V 9 bases and J 0 bases, with 15 bases left between them. Measured with immunoSEQ multiplex PCR; TCRdb has only the in-frame clones, and not every one. The sample shows about 54,000 clones, under 95% of them seen only once. The data stem from a study of CD4 T cells in relation to SARS-CoV-2 and coronaviruses. The rearrangement links TRBV24-1 to TRBJ2-3; D perhaps matches TRBD2 (7 bases). The sequenced sample was naive CD4+ T cells from PBMCs. The subset denotes: naive CD4+ T cells isolated by negative enrichment. The receptor comes from an adult with COVID-19. CDR3 nucleotide sequence: TGTGCCACCGGACAGCGGGGCACTAGCACAGATACGCAGTATTTT. This encodes CATGQRGTSTDTQYF.